What follows is one TCR beta chain and its context. Profiled with immunoSEQ multiplex PCR; TCRdb holds only in-frame clones, not every one. Of roughly 67,000 clones listed, about nine tenths are singletons. The source of the sample is a study of OX40 agonist ivuxolimab in advanced cancers. About the research overall: Among those enrolled, mean age was 60 years (range 23 to 79) and 70% to 85% were male.

Trimming stripped 0 bases from V and 3 bases from J, with 12 bases between. Germline V gene sequence: CDR1 SGHDT, CDR2 YYEEEE. This CDR3 region has 15 residues. This chain links TRBV5-6 with TRBJ1-1; weak D call: TRBD1 (5 bases). The sequence was obtained from an adult with an advanced solid tumor such as melanoma, head and neck, liver or kidney cancer. Material: CD4+ or CD8+ T cells sorted from blood, obtained in a trial of the OX40 agonist ivuxolimab. Here the CDR3 DNA reads TGTGCCAGCAGCTTGGGGGCAGGGAGGTACACTGAAGCTTTCTTT. It yields the protein CASSLGAGRYTEAFF.